A selection of T cell receptor beta chains follows, all from one sample in a study of CD8 T cells in Susac syndrome. TCRdb reprocessed the immunoSEQ multiplex PCR reads via MiXCR and lists one record per CDR3 protein. The sample has a few hundred thousand distinct CDR3 sequences; 92% are singletons. The sample consisted of CD8+ T cells from PBMCs. Every receptor here comes from a human donor with multiple sclerosis. Both conserved end residues are part of each CDR3. The D gene is left open where the match is weak. Clone size, where shown, is once, few, many, or a class for clones that have expanded.

>NA|TRBJ1-6|TRBV4-2|NA
TGTGCCAGCAGCCAAGGGGGCGCGAGATCACCCCTCCACTTT
CASSQGGARSPLHF
>NA|TRBJ2-2|TRBV30|NA
TGTGCCTGGCGGCGGGGGAACACCGGGGAGCTGTTTTTT
CAWRRGNTGELFF
>NA|TRBJ1-1|TRBV19|TRBD1
TGTGCCAGTAGTACCTCTCCGACAGGGCTTAAGTCTGAAGCTTTCTTT
CASSTSPTGLKSEAFF
>NA|TRBJ2-1|TRBV9|TRBD2
TGTGCCAGCTCTGCGGGGGGGGCATCCTACAATGAGCAGTTCTTC
CASSAGGASYNEQFF
>NA|TRBJ2-1|TRBV29-1|TRBD2
TGCAGCGCCTATAGCGGGAGACCCTACAATGAGCAGTTCTTC
CSAYSGRPYNEQFF
>NA|TRBJ2-7|TRBV12-5|NA
TGTGCTAGTGGTTTGGGGACCTCCTACGAGCAGTACTTC
CASGLGTSYEQYF
>NA|TRBJ2-1|TRBV19|NA
TGTGCCAGTAGTTCTGTCCCCGAATTTGGGCAGTTCTTC
CASSSVPEFGQFF
>NA|TRBJ2-3|TRBV5-6|NA
TGTGCCAGCAGCTTTGGGCTAGCGAGCACAGATACGCAGTATTTT
CASSFGLASTDTQYF
>NA|TRBJ1-1|TRBV10-3|NA
TGTGCCATCAGTGAATGGCTGGGCGAAGCTTTCTTT
CAISEWLGEAFF
>NA|TRBJ2-1|TRBV4-1|TRBD2
TGCGCCAGCAGCCAAGAAGCGACTAGCGGCCCCTACAATGAGCAGTTCTTC
CASSQEATSGPYNEQFF
>NA|TRBJ2-7|TRBV5-1|TRBD2
TGCGCCAGCAGCTTGGAAACTAGCGGGAGGGAAGAGCAGTACTTC
CASSLETSGREEQYF
>NA|TRBJ2-5|TRBV9|NA
TGTGCCAGCAGCGTAGGGGCAGGTATGGAGACCCAGTACTTC
CASSVGAGMETQYF
>NA|TRBJ2-7|TRBV6-5|TRBD1
TGTGCCAGCAGACCCGGACAGGCCCCCAGCTACGAGCAGTACTTC
CASRPGQAPSYEQYF
>NA|TRBJ2-5|TRBV20-1|NA
TGCAGTGCTAGAGTGAGCCAGGGGGGTGGCGAGACCCAGTACTTC
CSARVSQGGGETQYF
>NA|TRBJ2-5|TRBV7-6|NA
TGTGCCAGCAGCTTGGGCAGTCCCCAAGAGACCCAGTACTTC
CASSLGSPQETQYF
>NA|TRBJ1-2|TRBV7-9|NA
TGTGCCAGCAGTGTGGGGCTCAACTATGGCTACACCTTC
CASSVGLNYGYTF
>NA|TRBJ2-5|TRBV23-1|NA
TGCGCCAGCAGTTCGGCAGGGACCGGCAAGGATCAAGAGACCCAGTACTTC
CASSSAGTGKDQETQYF
>once|TRBJ1-1|TRBV12-3/TRBV12-4|NA
TGTGCCAGCAGTCCTTCGGACAGCACACCTGAAGCTTTCTTT
CASSPSDSTPEAFF
>NA|TRBJ2-3|TRBV30|TRBD2
TGTGCCGGTGAGCGGGAGAGCACAGATACGCAGTATTTT
CAGERESTDTQYF
>NA|TRBJ2-5|TRBV9|NA
TGTGCCAGCAGTGTCCCGGACAGTTTAGAGACCCAGTACTTC
CASSVPDSLETQYF
>NA|TRBJ1-2|TRBV12-3/TRBV12-4|TRBD1
TGTGCCAGCAGCCTTAGACAGGGGGCCAGCTATGGCTACACCTTC
CASSLRQGASYGYTF
>NA|TRBJ2-7|TRBV7-2|TRBD1
TGTGCCAGCAGCCACCGGGACAGGCGATCCTACGAGCAGTACTTC
CASSHRDRRSYEQYF
>NA|TRBJ2-2|TRBV6-5|NA
TGTGCCAGCAGTTACGGTCTCTTAAACACCGGGGAGCTGTTTTTT
CASSYGLLNTGELFF
>NA|TRBJ2-3|TRBV29-1|NA
TGCAGCGTCGCCTCAGGGGGGGGGAGCACAGATACGCAGTATTTT
CSVASGGGSTDTQYF
>NA|TRBJ2-3|TRBV7-8|NA
TGTGCCAGCAGCCCCGTCAGGGACTTGCGCACAGATACGCAGTATTTT
CASSPVRDLRTDTQYF
>NA|TRBJ2-2|TRBV10-3|NA
TGTGCCATAAGGGACTACACCGGGGAGCTGTTTTTT
CAIRDYTGELFF
>NA|TRBJ2-7|TRBV3-1|TRBD1
TGTGCCAGCAGCCAAGTTTGGACAGGGAAACACGAGCAGTACTTC
CASSQVWTGKHEQYF
>NA|TRBJ2-2|TRBV4-3|TRBD1
TGCGCCAGCAGCCAAGTTCAGGGGGCGAGCGGGGAGCTGTTTTTT
CASSQVQGASGELFF
>few|TRBJ2-7|TRBV9|TRBD1
TGTGCCAGCACCCCGGGACAGGGGTACCACGAGCAGTACTTC
CASTPGQGYHEQYF
>NA|TRBJ1-6|TRBV7-3|NA
TGTGCCAGCAGCTTACGGCCAAGGACTTATTCACCCCTCCACTTT
CASSLRPRTYSPLHF
>NA|TRBJ1-2|TRBV15|NA
TGTGCCACCAGCAGACAGGGCCGGACCAACTATGGCTACACCTTC
CATSRQGRTNYGYTF
>NA|TRBJ2-3|TRBV7-8|NA
TGTGCCAGCATTTGGGCCCCCGGCGGGAATACGCAGTATTTT
CASIWAPGGNTQYF
>few|TRBJ2-7|TRBV29-1|NA
TGCAGCGTGGAGAGACAGCCAGGCGAGCAGTACTTC
CSVERQPGEQYF
>NA|TRBJ2-1|TRBV7-9|NA
TGTGCCAGCAGCGCGAACCGAGATGAGCAGTTCTTC
CASSANRDEQFF
>NA|TRBJ1-3|TRBV6-1|TRBD1
TGTGCCAGCAGTACCTCCTTCGGACAGGGCTCTGGAAACACCATATATTTT
CASSTSFGQGSGNTIYF
>NA|TRBJ2-7|TRBV7-8|TRBD2
TGTGCCAGCAGATTGACTAGCGGGGACTTCTACGAGCAGTACTTC
CASRLTSGDFYEQYF
>NA|TRBJ1-6|TRBV27|NA
TGTGCCAGCAGTTTAGGGGGCCTTAATTCACCCCTCCACTTT
CASSLGGLNSPLHF
>NA|TRBJ2-7|TRBV6-5|NA
TGTGCCAGCAGTTACTCGCGGGGCGAAGGGACCTACGAGCAGTACTTC
CASSYSRGEGTYEQYF
>NA|TRBJ1-1|TRBV5-4|TRBD1
TGTGCCAGCAGCTTAGGGGGCGTAGGCACTGAAGCTTTCTTT
CASSLGGVGTEAFF